Shown below are 27 T cell receptor beta chains from a single sample sequenced in a study of T-cell memory formation after mild COVID-19. TCRdb used MiXCR to reprocess the 5' RACE reads, holding one entry per CDR3 protein. The sample includes a few hundred thousand distinct CDR3 sequences, approximately 15% of them seen just once. The material sequenced was PBMCs or a T cell subset sorted from them (not recorded which). Source of these receptors: a man in his late teens or twenties who had mild COVID-19 (a few samples of this study predate the infection). Cell type and time point are not known.

The chain carries TRBV7-2 and TRBJ2-7; D uncertain. V lost 1 base and J lost 0, with 10 bases in between. The CDR3 spans 15 residues. CDR1 is SGHTA and CDR2 is FQGNSA in the germline V gene. Written as DNA, the CDR3 is TGTGCCAGCAGCTTAGTTGTCGGACGCTCCTACGAGCAGTACTTC. This encodes CASSLVVGRSYEQYF. The full variable domain, with the rest looked up from reference TRBV7-2 and TRBJ2-7, is GAGVSQSPSNKVTEKGKDVELRCDPISGHTALYWYRQSLGQGLEFLIYFQGNSAPDKSGLPSDRFSAERTGGSVSTLTIQRTQQEDSAVYLCASSLVVGRSYEQYFGPGTRLTVT.

This clonotype appeared a few times. The V call is TRBV12-3 or TRBV12-4, the J call TRBJ2-2, with D possibly being TRBD2 (7 bases). The CDR3 is 15 amino acids. Trimming pared 4 bases from V and 5 bases from J, leaving 14 bases between. The CDR3 DNA is TGTGCCAGCAGTTGGAGGGGGGGCGAAACCGGGGAGCTGTTTTTT. Amino acids: CASSWRGGETGELFF.

This clonotype was counted once. V is TRBV20-1 and J is TRBJ1-1; D ambiguous. The CDR3 loop spans 11 amino acids. The germline CDR1 and CDR2 sequences are DFQATT and SNEGSKA (reference sequence). Trimming stripped 8 bases from V and 0 bases from J, with 7 bases between. The CDR3 protein is CSTQLNTEAFF. CDR3 bases: TGCAGTACCCAGTTGAACACTGAAGCTTTCTTT.

This clonotype came up many times. This chain's CDR3 is CASSLGPRDFDTQYF. CDR3 bases: TGTGCCAGCAGCTTGGGCCCGCGGGATTTCGATACGCAGTATTTT. The chain recombines TRBV11-2 with TRBJ2-3; D may be TRBD2 (6 bases). The CDR3 is 15 residues long. From germline, CDR1 is SGHAT and CDR2 FQNNGV. The V gene lost 3 bases and the J gene lost 6 bases, with 16 bases spanning the gap.

V and J are TRBV24-1 and TRBJ1-2; no reliable D call. Trimming took 2 bases from V and 8 from J, leaving 17 bases between them. The CDR3 totals 15 residues. Germline V lookup: CDR1 KGHDR, CDR2 SFDVKD. The CDR3 DNA reads as TGTGCCACCAGTGATTCCAGTCCGGGAGGGAACGGCTACACCTTC. This translates into CATSDSSPGGNGYTF.

This clonotype has more than one count but fewer than ten. J is TRBJ2-7 and V is TRBV29-1; possibly TRBD2 for D (6 bases). This CDR3 has 14 residues. Germline lookup yields CDR1 SQVTM and CDR2 ANQGSEA. Trimming took off 7 bases at V and 2 bases at J, with 18 bases between the two ends. CDR3 in amino acids: CSDTGRSGTYEQYV. Here the CDR3 DNA reads TGCAGCGATACCGGGAGATCAGGCACCTACGAGCAGTACGTC.

The chain links TRBV6-5 to TRBJ2-3, with 9 positions matching TRBD1. The trim removed 6 bases at V and 2 bases at J, leaving 3 bases unmatched. CDR3 length equals 14 residues. Per the germline V gene, CDR1 is MNHEY and CDR2 is SVGAGI. The CDR3 bases are TGTGCCAGCAGAGACAGGGGGACCACAGATACGCAGTATTTT. It is translated as CASRDRGTTDTQYF.

This clonotype was observed a handful of times. V and J are TRBV28 and TRBJ2-7; unclear D gene. The germline V gene encodes CDR1 MDHEN and CDR2 SYDVKM. V lost 3 bases and J lost 0, with 9 bases in between. This CDR3 is 14 amino acids long. CDR3 coding DNA: TGTGCCAGCAGTTTTCAGCTACGCTCCTACGAGCAGTACGTC. Translation gives CASSFQLRSYEQYV.

This clonotype was recorded at least ten times. The genes are TRBV12-3 or TRBV12-4 and TRBJ2-2; D is unresolved. The CDR3 is 12 amino acids. The germline V and J ends were trimmed by 3 bases and 5 bases, with 4 bases remaining between them. CDR3 loop: CASSFETGELFF. CDR3 DNA sequence: TGTGCCAGCAGTTTTGAGACCGGGGAGCTGTTTTTT.

The sample holds many counts of this clonotype. This sequence joins TRBV7-2 and TRBJ2-3; 7 bases align to TRBD2. Germline V gene sequence: CDR1 SGHTA, CDR2 FQGNSA. V lost 7 bases, J lost 0 bases, and 10 bases stayed unmatched. The CDR3 is 16 amino acids. CDR3: CASTRKRGVSTDTQYF. The CDR3 nucleotides read TGTGCCAGCACCCGGAAGCGGGGCGTCAGCACAGATACGCAGTATTTT. The full variable domain, its missing parts supplied by reference TRBV7-2 and TRBJ2-3, is GAGVSQSPSNKVTEKGKDVELRCDPISGHTALYWYRQSLGQGLEFLIYFQGNSAPDKSGLPSDRFSAERTGGSVSTLTIQRTQQEDSAVYLCASTRKRGVSTDTQYFGPGTRLTVL.

This chain joins TRBV7-6 and TRBJ1-2; D is possibly TRBD1 (6 bases). Trimming left V 5 bases short and J 4 bases short, with 17 bases between. The CDR3 contains 15 residues. Germline CDR1 is SGHVS and CDR2 is FNYEAQ. This chain's CDR3 is CASSPRFRGPYGYTF. CDR3 nucleotides: TGTGCCAGCAGCCCCCGTTTCAGGGGACCCTATGGCTACACCTTC.

The V call is TRBV6-2 or TRBV6-3, the J call TRBJ1-5; D is unclear. This CDR3 is built from 14 residues. The V gene's germline CDR1 is MNHEY and CDR2 SVGEGT. Trimming took off 0 bases at V and 5 bases at J, with 8 bases between the two ends. CDR3 bases: TGTGCCAGCAGTTACTCGTCCCCGTATCAGCCCCAGCATTTT. It specifies CASSYSSPYQPQHF.

V is TRBV5-1 and J is TRBJ2-1, with TRBD2 matching over 10 bases. In germline, CDR1 is SGHRS, CDR2 YFSETQ. This CDR3 spans 20 amino acids. J gave up 5 bases and V 0 bases, and 17 bases lay outside the gene matches. The CDR3 here is CASSLDVRSGRVAPDNEQFF. Here the CDR3 DNA reads TGCGCCAGCAGCTTGGACGTCCGGAGCGGGAGGGTGGCACCAGACAATGAGCAGTTCTTC. Looking up the rest from reference TRBV5-1 and TRBJ2-1 gives the full variable domain: KAGVTQTPRYLIKTRGQQVTLSCSPISGHRSVSWYQQTPGQGLQFLFEYFSETQRNKGNFPGRFSGRQFSNSRSEMNVSTLELGDSALYLCASSLDVRSGRVAPDNEQFFGPGTRLTVL.

V usage is TRBV7-9 and J usage is TRBJ2-1; 8 bases are a match to TRBD2. The CDR3 is made up of 15 amino acids. V lost 3 bases to trimming and J lost 2 bases; unmatched junction nucleotides: 3. CDR1 SEHNR and CDR2 FQNEAQ come from the germline V gene (reference sequence). This CDR3 is CASSFRGGPYNEQFF. The CDR3 coding sequence is TGTGCCAGCAGCTTCCGCGGGGGGCCCTACAATGAGCAGTTCTTC. Based on the CDR3 plus reference TRBV7-9 and TRBJ2-1, the full variable domain is DTGVSQNPRHKITKRGQNVTFRCDPISEHNRLYWYRQTLGQGPEFLTYFQNEAQLEKSRLLSDRFSAERPKGSFSTLEIQRTEQGDSAMYLCASSFRGGPYNEQFFGPGTRLTVL.

This clonotype appeared a few times. This chain links TRBV5-1 with TRBJ2-7; D possibly corresponds to TRBD2 (6 bases). CDR1 and CDR2 (germline): SGHRS, YFSETQ. The CDR3 has 15 residues. V was trimmed by 4 bases and J by 0 bases, leaving 14 bases between them. The chain's CDR3 is CASSTGTSSSYEQYV. DNA for the CDR3: TGCGCCAGCAGCACCGGGACTTCAAGCTCCTACGAGCAGTACGTC.

This chain joins TRBV7-9 and TRBJ2-1; 8 positions match TRBD1. V was clipped by 6 bases and J by 5 bases; unmatched bases: 3. CDR3 size: 13 residues. From germline, CDR1 is SEHNR and CDR2 FQNEAQ (reference sequence). CDR3 nucleotides: TGTGCCAGCAGATCACAGGGGGACAATGAGCAGTTCTTC. Translation gives CASRSQGDNEQFF.

In this sample, this clonotype turned up many times. CDR3: CASSLGGGTEDTGELFF. Written as DNA, the CDR3 is TGTGCCAGCAGCTTAGGAGGCGGGACGGAGGACACCGGGGAGCTGTTTTTT. V is TRBV7-9 and J is TRBJ2-2; TRBD2 might be the D (6 bases). Germline-derived CDR1 and CDR2 are SEHNR and FQNEAQ (reference sequence). Trimming pared 1 base from V and 3 bases from J, leaving 15 bases between. The CDR3 sequence is 17 residues long.

This clonotype was recorded at least ten times. CDR3 sequence: CASSPTGTSGGNEQFF. The CDR3 DNA is TGCGCCAGCAGCCCTACCGGGACTAGCGGGGGCAATGAGCAGTTCTTC. V gene TRBV5-1 combines with J gene TRBJ2-1, with TRBD2 matching over 14 bases. Losses at the gene ends were 4 bases for V and 6 bases for J; bases not matched to a gene: 6. The length of the CDR3 is 16 residues. The V gene's germline CDR1 is SGHRS and CDR2 YFSETQ.

The chain recombines TRBV3-1 with TRBJ2-2; TRBD1 is a possible D gene (5 bases). The CDR3 runs to 15 residues. CDR1 LGHDT and CDR2 YNNKEL come from the germline V gene (reference sequence). V was shortened by 3 bases and J by 4 bases, with 12 bases between the two germline ends. Written as DNA, the CDR3 is TGTGCCAGCAGCCAGGCAGGGATTATCACCGGGGAGCTGTTTTTT. This codes for CASSQAGIITGELFF.

The gene calls are TRBV7-6 and TRBJ2-5, with D unresolved. The germline CDR1 and CDR2 sequences are SGHVS and FNYEAQ. V was pared by 3 bases and J by 7 bases, with 12 bases between. This CDR3 spans 13 amino acids. The CDR3 spells CASSLDLPGTQYF. Here the CDR3 DNA reads TGTGCCAGCAGCTTGGACCTCCCAGGGACCCAGTACTTC.

This clonotype was detected a few times. The rearrangement joins TRBV5-4 to TRBJ2-5; D is unclear. From germline, CDR1 is SGHNT and CDR2 YYREEE (reference sequence). The V gene lost 5 bases and the J gene lost 2 bases, with 10 bases spanning the gap. The CDR3 contains 13 residues. As DNA, the CDR3 is TGTGCCAGCAGGTCGTGGTCACAAGAGACCCAGTACTTC. It specifies CASRSWSQETQYF.

This clonotype was counted a few times. This sequence joins TRBV7-2 and TRBJ1-5; D may be TRBD1 (6 bases). Germline CDR1 and CDR2: SGHTA and FQGNSA. The CDR3 loop spans 16 amino acids. V was shortened by 3 bases and J by 3 bases, with 15 bases between the two germline ends. This CDR3 reads CASSLGGGKVNQPQHF. CDR3 nucleotides: TGTGCCAGCAGCTTGGGTGGGGGCAAGGTCAATCAGCCCCAGCATTTT. Drawing the rest from reference TRBV7-2 and TRBJ1-5, the complete variable domain is GAGVSQSPSNKVTEKGKDVELRCDPISGHTALYWYRQSLGQGLEFLIYFQGNSAPDKSGLPSDRFSAERTGGSVSTLTIQRTQQEDSAVYLCASSLGGGKVNQPQHFGDGTRLSIL.

With regard to this clonotype: Sequence at one end of the junction differs from germline and may be a read error. This chain uses TRBV12-3 or TRBV12-4 with TRBJ2-3; TRBD2 might be the D (5 bases). The CDR3 is made up of 16 amino acids. The chain's CDR3 is CASKSASDFPTDTKYF. The CDR3 coding sequence is TGTGCCAGCAAGTCAGCCTCGGACTTCCCCACAGATACGAAGTATTTT.

In its sample, this clonotype was seen a few times. The genes are TRBV6-6 and TRBJ2-3; the D gene could be TRBD1 or TRBD2 (6 bases each). The CDR3 loop spans 14 amino acids. Germline loops: CDR1 MNHNY, CDR2 SVGAGI (reference sequence). Between the trimmed V and J ends, which lost 7 bases and 3 bases, there was a span of 14 bases. CDR3 sequence reads: CASTYRGGTDTQYF. The CDR3 coding sequence is TGTGCCAGCACCTACCGAGGGGGGACAGATACGCAGTATTTT.

This clonotype has just a few counts. The chain carries TRBV27 and TRBJ1-2; no reliable D call. Trimming shortened V by 6 bases and J by 4 bases, and 18 bases separated the two germline ends. Germline V gives CDR1 MNHEY, CDR2 SMNVEV (reference sequence). CDR3 size: 15 residues. The DNA of the CDR3 is TGTGCCAGCAGAATACGGACCGGACCCAGCTATGGCTACACCTTC. Encoded protein: CASRIRTGPSYGYTF.

In this sample, this clonotype turned up a few times. The V and J genes are TRBV27 and TRBJ2-7, with TRBD1 as a possible D gene (6 bases). This CDR3 is 13 amino acids long. Deletions cut 3 bases from V and 6 bases from J, with 12 bases between. The germline V gene has CDR1 MNHEY and CDR2 SMNVEV (reference sequence). In nucleotides, the CDR3 is TGTGCCAGCAGTTTTCAGGGGAGAAGCGAGCAGTACTTC. Its translation: CASSFQGRSEQYF.

The chain couples TRBV14 to TRBJ2-2; 8 nucleotides agree with TRBD1. Germline lookup yields CDR1 SGHDN and CDR2 FVKESK. J lost 6 bases, V lost 4 bases, and 1 base had no gene match. This CDR3 comprises 13 residues. Written as DNA, the CDR3 is TGTGCCAGCAGCCGGACAGGGTCCGGGGAGCTGTTTTTT. Amino acid sequence: CASSRTGSGELFF.